Sequencing of this T cell receptor (beta chain) was carried out in a study of T-cell memory formation after mild COVID-19. Regarding this clonotype: Its specificity is not known.

A 5'RACE reaction primed in the constant segment made cDNA libraries of TCR alpha and TCR beta, and these carried sample barcodes and UMIs. TCRdb recomputed calls from the 5' RACE reads with MiXCR, one row per CDR3 protein. Of a few hundred thousand distinct CDR3 sequences detected, approximately 21% appear once; the ten largest clones hold 12%. The CDR3 runs 18 residues. V lost 1 base and J lost 8; bases outside the gene matches: 12. Per the germline V gene, CDR1 is SEHNR and CDR2 is FQNEAQ (reference sequence). General study points: The main location of contracting CD4+ clones was CM and EM, and that of contracting CD8+ clones was EMRA. Day 15 to 85 contracting clones showed balanced CD4/CD8; later expanders leaned CD4+. Memory cells collected pre-infection included some clones that later responded, suggesting cross-reactive memory joined.

Sample: PBMCs or a T cell subset sorted from them (not recorded which). The receptor was derived from an adult woman who had mild COVID-19 (a few samples of this study predate the infection). Cell type and time point are not known. The chain carries TRBV7-9 and TRBJ1-3; TRBD1 matches at 12 bases. This CDR3 is CASSLGAGQGARGDTIYF. Written as DNA, the CDR3 is TGTGCCAGCAGCTTAGGCGCGGGACAGGGGGCGCGAGGAGACACCATATATTTT.